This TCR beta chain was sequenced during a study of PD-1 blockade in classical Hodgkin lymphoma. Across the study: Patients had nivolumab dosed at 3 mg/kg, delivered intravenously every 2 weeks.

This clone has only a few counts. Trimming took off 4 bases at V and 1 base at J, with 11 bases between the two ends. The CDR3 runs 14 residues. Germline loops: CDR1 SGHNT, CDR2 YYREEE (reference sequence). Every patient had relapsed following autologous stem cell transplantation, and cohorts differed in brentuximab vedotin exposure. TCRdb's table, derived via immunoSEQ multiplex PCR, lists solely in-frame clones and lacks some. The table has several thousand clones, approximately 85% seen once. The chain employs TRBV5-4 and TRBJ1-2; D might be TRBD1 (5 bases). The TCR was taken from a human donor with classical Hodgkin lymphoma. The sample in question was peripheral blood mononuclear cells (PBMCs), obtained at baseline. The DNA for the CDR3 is TGTGCCAGCAGCCCGATTGACAGTAACTATGGCTACACCTTC. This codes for CASSPIDSNYGYTF.